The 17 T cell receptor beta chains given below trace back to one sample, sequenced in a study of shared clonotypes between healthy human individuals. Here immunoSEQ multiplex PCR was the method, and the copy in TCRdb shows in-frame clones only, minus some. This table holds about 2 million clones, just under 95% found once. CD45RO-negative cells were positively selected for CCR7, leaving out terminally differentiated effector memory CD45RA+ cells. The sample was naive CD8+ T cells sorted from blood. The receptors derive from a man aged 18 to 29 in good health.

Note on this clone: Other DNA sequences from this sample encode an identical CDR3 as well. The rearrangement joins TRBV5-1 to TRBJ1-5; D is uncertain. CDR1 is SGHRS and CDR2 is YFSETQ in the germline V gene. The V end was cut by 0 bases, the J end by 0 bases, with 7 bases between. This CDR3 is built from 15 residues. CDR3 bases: TGCGCCAGCAGCTTGGACGATTATAGCAATCAGCCCCAGCATTTT. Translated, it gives CASSLDDYSNQPQHF.

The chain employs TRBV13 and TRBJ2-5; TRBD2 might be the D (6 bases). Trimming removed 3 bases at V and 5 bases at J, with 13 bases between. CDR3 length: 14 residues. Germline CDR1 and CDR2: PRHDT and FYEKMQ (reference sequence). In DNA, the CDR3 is TGTGCCAGCAGCTTTACGGGAGAAAGGGAGACCCAGTACTTC. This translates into CASSFTGERETQYF.

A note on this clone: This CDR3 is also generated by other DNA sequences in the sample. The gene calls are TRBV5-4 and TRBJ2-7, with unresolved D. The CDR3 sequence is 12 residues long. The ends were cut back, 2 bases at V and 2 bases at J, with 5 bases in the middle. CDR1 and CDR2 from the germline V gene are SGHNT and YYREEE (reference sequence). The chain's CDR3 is CASSFGTYEQYF. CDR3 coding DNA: TGTGCCAGCAGCTTCGGAACCTACGAGCAGTACTTC.

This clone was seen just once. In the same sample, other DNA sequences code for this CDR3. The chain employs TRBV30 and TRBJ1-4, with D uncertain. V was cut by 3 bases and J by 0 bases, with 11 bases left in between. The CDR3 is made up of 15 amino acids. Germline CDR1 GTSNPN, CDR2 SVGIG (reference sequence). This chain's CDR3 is CAWSEGAATNEKLFF. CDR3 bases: TGTGCCTGGAGCGAGGGCGCTGCAACTAATGAAAAACTGTTTTTT. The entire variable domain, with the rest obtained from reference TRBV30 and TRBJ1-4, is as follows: SQTIHQWPATLVQPVGSPLSLECTVEGTSNPNLYWYRQAAGRGLQLLFYSVGIGQISSEVPQNLSASRPQDRQFILSSKKLLLSDSGFYLCAWSEGAATNEKLFFGSGTQLSVL.

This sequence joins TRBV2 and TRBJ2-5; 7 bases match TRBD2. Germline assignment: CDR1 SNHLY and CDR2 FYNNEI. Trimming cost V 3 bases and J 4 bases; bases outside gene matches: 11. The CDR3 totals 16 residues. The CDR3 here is CASSDPGLEGTETQYF. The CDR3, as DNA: TGTGCCAGCAGTGACCCTGGACTAGAGGGGACAGAGACCCAGTACTTC. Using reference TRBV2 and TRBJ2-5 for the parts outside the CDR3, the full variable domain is EPEVTQTPSHQVTQMGQEVILRCVPISNHLYFYWYRQILGQKVEFLVSFYNNEISEKSEIFDDQFSVERPDGSNFTLKIRSTKLEDSAMYFCASSDPGLEGTETQYFGPGTRLLVL.

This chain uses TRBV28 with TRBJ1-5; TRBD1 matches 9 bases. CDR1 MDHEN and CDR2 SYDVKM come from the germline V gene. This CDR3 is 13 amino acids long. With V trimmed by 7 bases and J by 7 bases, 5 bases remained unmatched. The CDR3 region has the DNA TGTGCCAGCATAGGGACAGGGTGGCAGCCCCAGCATTTT. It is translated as CASIGTGWQPQHF.

The CDR3 region has the DNA TGTGCCAGCAGCGGGACAGCAAATTCACCCCTCCACTTT. It specifies CASSGTANSPLHF. The chain couples TRBV6-5 to TRBJ1-6, with 7 bases that match TRBD1. V lost 6 bases, J lost 7 bases, and 3 bases stayed unmatched. Germline-derived CDR1 and CDR2 are MNHEY and SVGAGI. The CDR3 is 13 residues long.

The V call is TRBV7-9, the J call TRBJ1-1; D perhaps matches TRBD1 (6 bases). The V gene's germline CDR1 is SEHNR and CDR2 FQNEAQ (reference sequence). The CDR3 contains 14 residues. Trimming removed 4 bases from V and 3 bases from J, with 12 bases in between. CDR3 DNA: TGTGCCAGCAGCTCGACAGGAGTCGACACTGAAGCTTTCTTT. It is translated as CASSSTGVDTEAFF.

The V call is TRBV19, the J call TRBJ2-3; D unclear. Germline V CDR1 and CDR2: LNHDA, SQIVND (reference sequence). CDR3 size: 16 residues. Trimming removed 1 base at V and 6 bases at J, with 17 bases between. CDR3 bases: TGTGCCAGTAGTATAGCCTTTGGGCTGAAAGGGGATACGCAGTATTTT. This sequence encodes CASSIAFGLKGDTQYF.

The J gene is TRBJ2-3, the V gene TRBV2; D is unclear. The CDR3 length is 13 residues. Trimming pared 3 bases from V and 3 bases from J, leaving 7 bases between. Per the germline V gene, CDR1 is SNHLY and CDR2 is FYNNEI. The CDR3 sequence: CASSDGQTDTQYF. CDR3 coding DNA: TGTGCCAGCAGTGACGGCCAGACAGATACGCAGTATTTT.

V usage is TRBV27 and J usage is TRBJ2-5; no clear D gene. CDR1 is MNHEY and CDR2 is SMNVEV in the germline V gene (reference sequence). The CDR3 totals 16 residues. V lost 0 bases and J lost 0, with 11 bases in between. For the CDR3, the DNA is TGTGCCAGCAGTTTATCCTCGACGGCGTACCAAGAGACCCAGTACTTC. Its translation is CASSLSSTAYQETQYF.

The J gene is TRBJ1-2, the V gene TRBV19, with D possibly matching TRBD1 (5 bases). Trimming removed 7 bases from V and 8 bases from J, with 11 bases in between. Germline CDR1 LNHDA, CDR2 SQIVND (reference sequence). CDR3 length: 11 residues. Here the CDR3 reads CASISGDGYTF. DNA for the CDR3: TGTGCCAGTATCAGCGGGGACGGCTACACCTTC.

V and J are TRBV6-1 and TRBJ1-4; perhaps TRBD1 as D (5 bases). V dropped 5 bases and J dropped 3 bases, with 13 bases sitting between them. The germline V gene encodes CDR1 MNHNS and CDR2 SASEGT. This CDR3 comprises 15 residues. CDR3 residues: CASSPTGLSNEKLFF. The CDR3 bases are TGTGCCAGCAGTCCTACAGGATTGTCTAATGAAAAACTGTTTTTT.

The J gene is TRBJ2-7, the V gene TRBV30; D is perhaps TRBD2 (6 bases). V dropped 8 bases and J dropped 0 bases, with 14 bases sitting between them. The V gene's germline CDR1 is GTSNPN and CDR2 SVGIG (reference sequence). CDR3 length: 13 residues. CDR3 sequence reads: CAGMDGSSYEQYF. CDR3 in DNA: TGTGCCGGGATGGACGGGAGCTCCTACGAGCAGTACTTC.

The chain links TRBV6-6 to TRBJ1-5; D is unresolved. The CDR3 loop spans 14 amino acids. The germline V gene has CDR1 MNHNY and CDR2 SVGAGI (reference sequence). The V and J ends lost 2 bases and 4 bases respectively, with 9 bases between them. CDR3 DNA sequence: TGTGCCAGCAGTTACGAACCGATTAATCAGCCCCAGCATTTT. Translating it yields CASSYEPINQPQHF.

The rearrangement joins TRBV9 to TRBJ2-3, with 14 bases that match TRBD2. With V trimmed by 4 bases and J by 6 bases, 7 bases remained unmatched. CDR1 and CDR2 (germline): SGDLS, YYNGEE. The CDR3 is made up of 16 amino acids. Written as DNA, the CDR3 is TGTGCCAGCAGCTACGGACTAGCGGGGGGCGGGGATACGCAGTATTTT. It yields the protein CASSYGLAGGGDTQYF. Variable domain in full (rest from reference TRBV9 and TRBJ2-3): DSGVTQTPKHLITATGQRVTLRCSPRSGDLSVYWYQQSLDQGLQFLIQYYNGEERAKGNILERFSAQQFPDLHSELNLSSLELGDSALYFCASSYGLAGGGDTQYFGPGTRLTVL.

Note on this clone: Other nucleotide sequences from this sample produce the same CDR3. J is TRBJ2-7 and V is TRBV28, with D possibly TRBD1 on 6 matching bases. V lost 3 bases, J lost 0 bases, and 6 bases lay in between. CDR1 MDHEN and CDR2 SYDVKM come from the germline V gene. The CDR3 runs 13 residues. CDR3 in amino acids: CASSLGHSYEQYF. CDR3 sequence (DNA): TGTGCCAGCAGTTTGGGACACTCCTACGAGCAGTACTTC.